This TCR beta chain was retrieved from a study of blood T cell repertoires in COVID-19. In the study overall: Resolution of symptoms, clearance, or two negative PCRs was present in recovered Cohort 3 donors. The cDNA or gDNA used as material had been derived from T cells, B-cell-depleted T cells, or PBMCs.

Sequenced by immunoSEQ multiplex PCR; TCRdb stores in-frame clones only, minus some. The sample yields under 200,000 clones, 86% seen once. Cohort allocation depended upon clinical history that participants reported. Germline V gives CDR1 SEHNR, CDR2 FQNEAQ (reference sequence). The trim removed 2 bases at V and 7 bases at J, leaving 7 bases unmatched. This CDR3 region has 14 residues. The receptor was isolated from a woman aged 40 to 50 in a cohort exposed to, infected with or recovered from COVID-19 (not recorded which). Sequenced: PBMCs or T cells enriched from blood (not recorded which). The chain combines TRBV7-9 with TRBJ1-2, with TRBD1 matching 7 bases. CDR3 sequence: CASSLRTEGAGYTF. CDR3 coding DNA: TGTGCCAGCAGCTTAAGGACGGAGGGGGCTGGCTACACCTTC. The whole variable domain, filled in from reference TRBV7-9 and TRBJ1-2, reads DTGVSQNPRHKITKRGQNVTFRCDPISEHNRLYWYRQTLGQGPEFLTYFQNEAQLEKSRLLSDRFSAERPKGSFSTLEIQRTEQGDSAMYLCASSLRTEGAGYTFGSGTRLTVV.